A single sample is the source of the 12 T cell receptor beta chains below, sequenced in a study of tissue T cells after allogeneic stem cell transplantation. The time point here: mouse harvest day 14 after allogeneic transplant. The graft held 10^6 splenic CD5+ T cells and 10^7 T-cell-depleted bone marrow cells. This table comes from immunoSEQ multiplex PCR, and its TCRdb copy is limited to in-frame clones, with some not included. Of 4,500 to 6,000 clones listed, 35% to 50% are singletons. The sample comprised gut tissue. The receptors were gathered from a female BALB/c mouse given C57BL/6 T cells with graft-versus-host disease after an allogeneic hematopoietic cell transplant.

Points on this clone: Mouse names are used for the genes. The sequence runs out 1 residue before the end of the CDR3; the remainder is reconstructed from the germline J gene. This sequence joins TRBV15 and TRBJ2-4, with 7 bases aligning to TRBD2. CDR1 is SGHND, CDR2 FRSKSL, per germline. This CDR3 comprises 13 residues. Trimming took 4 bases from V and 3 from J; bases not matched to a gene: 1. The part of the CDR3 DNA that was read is TGTGCCAGCAGTTGGGGGGGGCAAAACACCTTGTAC. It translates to CASSWGGQNTLY. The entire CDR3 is CASSWGGQNTLYF. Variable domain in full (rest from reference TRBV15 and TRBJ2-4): DAGVTQTPRHEVAEKGQTIILKCEPVSGHNDLFWYRQTKIQGLELLSYFRSKSLMEDGGAFKDRFKAEMLNSSFSTLKIQPTEPKDSAVYLCASSWGGQNTLYFGAGTRLSVL.

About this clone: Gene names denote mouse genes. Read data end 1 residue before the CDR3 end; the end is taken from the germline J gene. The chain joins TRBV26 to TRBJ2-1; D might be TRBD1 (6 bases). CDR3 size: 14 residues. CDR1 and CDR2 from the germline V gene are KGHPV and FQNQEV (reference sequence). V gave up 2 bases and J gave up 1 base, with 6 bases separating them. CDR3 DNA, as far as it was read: TGTGCCAGCAGTCTGCAGGGGAACTATGCTGAGCAGTTC. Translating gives CASSLQGNYAEQF. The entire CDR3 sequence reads CASSLQGNYAEQFF.

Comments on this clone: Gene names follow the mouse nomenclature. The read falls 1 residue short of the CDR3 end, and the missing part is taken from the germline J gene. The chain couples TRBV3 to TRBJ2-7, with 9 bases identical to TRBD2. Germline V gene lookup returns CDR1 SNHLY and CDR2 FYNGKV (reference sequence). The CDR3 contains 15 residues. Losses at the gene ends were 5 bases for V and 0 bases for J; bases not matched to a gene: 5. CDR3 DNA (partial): TGTGCCAGCAGCCGGGACTGGGAGTTCTCCTATGAACAGTAC. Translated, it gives CASSRDWEFSYEQY. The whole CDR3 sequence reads CASSRDWEFSYEQYF. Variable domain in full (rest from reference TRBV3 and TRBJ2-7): GPKVLQIPSHQIIDMGQMVTLNCDPVSNHLYFYWYKQILGQQMEFLVNFYNGKVMEKSKLFKDQFSVERPDGSYFTLKIQPTALEDSAVYFCASSRDWEFSYEQYFGPGTRLTVL.

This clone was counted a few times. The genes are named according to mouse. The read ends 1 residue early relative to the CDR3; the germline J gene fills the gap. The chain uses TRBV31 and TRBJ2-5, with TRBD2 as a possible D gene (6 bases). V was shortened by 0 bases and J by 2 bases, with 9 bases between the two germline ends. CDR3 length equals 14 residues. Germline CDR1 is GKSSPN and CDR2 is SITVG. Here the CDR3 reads CAWSLNWVQDTQYF. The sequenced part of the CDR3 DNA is TGTGCCTGGAGTCTGAACTGGGTCCAAGACACCCAGTAC. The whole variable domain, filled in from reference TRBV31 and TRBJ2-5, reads AQTIHQWPVAEIKAVGSPLSLGCTIKGKSSPNLYWYWQATGGTLQQLFYSITVGQVESVVQLNLSASRPKDDQFILSTEKLLLSHSGFYLCAWSLNWVQDTQYFGPGTRLLVL.

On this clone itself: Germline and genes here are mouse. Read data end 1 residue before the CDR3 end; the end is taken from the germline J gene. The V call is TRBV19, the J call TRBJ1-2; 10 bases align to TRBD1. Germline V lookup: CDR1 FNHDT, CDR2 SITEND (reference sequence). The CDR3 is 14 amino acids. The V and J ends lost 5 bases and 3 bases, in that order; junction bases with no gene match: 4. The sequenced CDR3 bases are TGTGCCAGCAGCCTTGGGACAGGGGACTCCGACTACACC. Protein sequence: CASSLGTGDSDYT. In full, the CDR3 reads CASSLGTGDSDYTF. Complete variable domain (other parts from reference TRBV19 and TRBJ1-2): GGIITQTPKFLIGQEGQKLTLKCQQNFNHDTMYWYRQDSGKGLRLIYYSITENDLQKGDLSEGYDASREKKSSFSLTVTSAQKNEMAVFLCASSLGTGDSDYTFGSGTRLLVI.

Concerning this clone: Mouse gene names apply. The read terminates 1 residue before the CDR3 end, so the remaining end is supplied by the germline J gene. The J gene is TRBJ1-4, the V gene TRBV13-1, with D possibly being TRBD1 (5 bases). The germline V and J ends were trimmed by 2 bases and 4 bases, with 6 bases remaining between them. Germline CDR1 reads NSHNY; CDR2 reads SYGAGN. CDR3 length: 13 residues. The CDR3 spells CASSDGGNERLFF. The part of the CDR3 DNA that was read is TGTGCCAGCAGTGACGGGGGCAACGAAAGATTATTT. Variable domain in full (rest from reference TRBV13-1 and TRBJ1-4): EAAVTQSPRNKVTVTGGNVTLSCRQTNSHNYMYWYRQDTGHGLRLIHYSYGAGNLRIGDVPDGYKATRTTQEDFFLLLELASPSQTSLYFCASSDGGNERLFFGHGTKLSVL.

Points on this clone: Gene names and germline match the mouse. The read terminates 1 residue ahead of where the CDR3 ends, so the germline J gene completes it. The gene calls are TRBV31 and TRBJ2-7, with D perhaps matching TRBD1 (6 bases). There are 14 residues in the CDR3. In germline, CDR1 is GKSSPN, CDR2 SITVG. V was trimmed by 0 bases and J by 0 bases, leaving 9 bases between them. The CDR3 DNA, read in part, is TGTGCCTGGAGTCTAGGACAGAGCTCCTATGAACAGTAC. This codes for CAWSLGQSSYEQY. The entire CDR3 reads CAWSLGQSSYEQYF.

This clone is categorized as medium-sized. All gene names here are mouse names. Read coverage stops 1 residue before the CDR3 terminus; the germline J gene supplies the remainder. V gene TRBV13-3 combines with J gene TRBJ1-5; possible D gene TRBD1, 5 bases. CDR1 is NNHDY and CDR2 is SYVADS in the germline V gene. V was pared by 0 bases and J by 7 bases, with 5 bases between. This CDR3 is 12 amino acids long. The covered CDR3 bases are TGTGCCAGCAGTGATGCAGGGCAGGCTCCGCTT. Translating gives CASSDAGQAPL. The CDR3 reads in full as CASSDAGQAPLF.

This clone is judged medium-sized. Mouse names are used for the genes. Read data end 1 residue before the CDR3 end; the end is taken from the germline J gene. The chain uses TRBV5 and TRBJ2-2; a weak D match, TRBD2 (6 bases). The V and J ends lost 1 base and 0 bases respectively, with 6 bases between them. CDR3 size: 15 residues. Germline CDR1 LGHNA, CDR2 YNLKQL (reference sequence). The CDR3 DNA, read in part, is TGTGCCAGCAGCCAAGGGACTGCAAACACCGGGCAGCTCTAC. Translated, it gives CASSQGTANTGQLY. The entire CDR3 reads CASSQGTANTGQLYF.

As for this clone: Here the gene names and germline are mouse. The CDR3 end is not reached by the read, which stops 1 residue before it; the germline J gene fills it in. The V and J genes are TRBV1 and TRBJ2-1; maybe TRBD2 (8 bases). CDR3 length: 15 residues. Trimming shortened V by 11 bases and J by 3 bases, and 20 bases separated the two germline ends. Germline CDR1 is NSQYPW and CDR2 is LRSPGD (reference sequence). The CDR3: CTRRAAGGAYAEQFF. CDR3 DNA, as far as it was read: TGCACCCGCCGTGCAGCAGGGGGGGCCTATGCTGAGCAGTTC.

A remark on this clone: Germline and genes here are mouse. The sequenced CDR3 bases are TGTGCCAGCAGTCCCGGGGACCAAGACACCCAGTAC. Amino acids: CASSPGDQDTQY. The full CDR3 protein is CASSPGDQDTQYF. The chain employs TRBV26 and TRBJ2-5; D ambiguous. The read ends 1 residue early relative to the CDR3; the germline J gene fills the gap. The CDR3 extends over 13 amino acids. Germline CDR1 is KGHPV and CDR2 is FQNQEV (reference sequence). V lost 4 bases and J lost 1, with 6 bases in between.

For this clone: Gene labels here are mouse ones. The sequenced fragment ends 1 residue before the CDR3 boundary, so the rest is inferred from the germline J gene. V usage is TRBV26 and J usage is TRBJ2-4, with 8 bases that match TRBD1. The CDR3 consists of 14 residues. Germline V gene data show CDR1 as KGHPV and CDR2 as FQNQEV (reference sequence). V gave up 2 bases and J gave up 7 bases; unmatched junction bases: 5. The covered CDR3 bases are TGTGCCAGCAGTCTGCAGGGGGCGAGAGACACCTTGTAC. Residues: CASSLQGARDTLY. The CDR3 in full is CASSLQGARDTLYF.